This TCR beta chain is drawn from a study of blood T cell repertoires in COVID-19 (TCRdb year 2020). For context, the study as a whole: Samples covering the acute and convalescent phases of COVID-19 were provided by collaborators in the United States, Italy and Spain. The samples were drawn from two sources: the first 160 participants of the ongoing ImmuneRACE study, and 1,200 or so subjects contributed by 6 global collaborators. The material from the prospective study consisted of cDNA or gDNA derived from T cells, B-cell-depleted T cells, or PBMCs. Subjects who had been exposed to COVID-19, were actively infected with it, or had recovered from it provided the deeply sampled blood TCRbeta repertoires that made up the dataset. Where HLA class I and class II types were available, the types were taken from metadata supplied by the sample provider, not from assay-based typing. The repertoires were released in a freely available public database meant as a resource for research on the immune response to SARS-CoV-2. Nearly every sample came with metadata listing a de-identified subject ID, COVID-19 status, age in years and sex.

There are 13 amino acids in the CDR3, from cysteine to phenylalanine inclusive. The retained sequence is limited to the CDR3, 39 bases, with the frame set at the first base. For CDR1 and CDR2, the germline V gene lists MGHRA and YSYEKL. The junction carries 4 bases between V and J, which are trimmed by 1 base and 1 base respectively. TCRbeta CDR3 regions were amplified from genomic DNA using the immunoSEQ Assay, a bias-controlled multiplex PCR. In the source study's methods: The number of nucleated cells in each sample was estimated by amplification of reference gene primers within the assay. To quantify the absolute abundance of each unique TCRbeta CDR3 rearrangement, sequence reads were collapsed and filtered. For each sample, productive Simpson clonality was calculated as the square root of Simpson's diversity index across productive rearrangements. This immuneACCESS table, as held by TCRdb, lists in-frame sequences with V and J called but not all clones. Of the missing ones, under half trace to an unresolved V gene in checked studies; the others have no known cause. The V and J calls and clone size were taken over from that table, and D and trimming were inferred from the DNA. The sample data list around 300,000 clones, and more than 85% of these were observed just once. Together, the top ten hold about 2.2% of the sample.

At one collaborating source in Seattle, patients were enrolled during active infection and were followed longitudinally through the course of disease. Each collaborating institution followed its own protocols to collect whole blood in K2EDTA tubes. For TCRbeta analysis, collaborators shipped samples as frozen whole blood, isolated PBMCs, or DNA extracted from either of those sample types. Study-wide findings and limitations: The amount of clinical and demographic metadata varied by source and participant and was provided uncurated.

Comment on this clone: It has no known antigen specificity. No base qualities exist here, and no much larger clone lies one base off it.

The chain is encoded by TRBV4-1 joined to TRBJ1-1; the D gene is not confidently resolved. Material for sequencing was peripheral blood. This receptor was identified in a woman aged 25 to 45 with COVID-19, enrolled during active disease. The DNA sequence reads TGCGCCAGCAGCCAAGGGAGGAACACTGAAGCTTTCTTT. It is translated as CASSQGRNTEAFF.